The 28 T cell receptor beta chains below all came from one sample that was sequenced in a study of T cell repertoires in cytomegalovirus infection. TCRdb re-called the reads with MiXCR, one entry per CDR3 protein. The sample lists a few hundred thousand distinct CDR3 sequences, 20% to 25% occurring once. No antigens are known for them. The material sequenced was cultured PBMCs, taken from culture after CMV antigen stimulation. The receptors stem from a human donor in good health (CMV status not recorded). Some clones in this sample may be carry-over from other donors' samples.

The gene calls are TRBV6-6 and TRBJ2-2; 7 bases align to TRBD2. CDR1 is MNHNY and CDR2 is SVGAGI in the germline V gene (reference sequence). V dropped 0 bases and J dropped 8; count of bases not matched to a gene: 9. The CDR3 length is 16 residues. In nucleotides, the CDR3 is TGTGCCAGCAGTTACTCGGCGGGAGCGATAGTGGGGGAGCTGTTTTTT. It is translated as CASSYSAGAIVGELFF.

This sequence joins TRBV7-2 and TRBJ1-1; D is unclear. Germline V gene data show CDR1 as SGHTA and CDR2 as FQGNSA. V lost 5 bases, J lost 0 bases, and 7 bases lay in between. There are 13 residues in the CDR3. The CDR3 coding sequence is TGTGCCAGCAGCCCCTGGGTGAACACTGAAGCTTTCTTT. It codes for CASSPWVNTEAFF.

J is TRBJ2-3 and V is TRBV28, with a tentative D call TRBD1 (5 bases). CDR1 and CDR2 (germline): MDHEN, SYDVKM. V gave up 5 bases and J gave up 2 bases, with 17 bases separating them. The CDR3 is 16 amino acids. CDR3 DNA sequence: TGTGCCAGCAGTGGACCGGACACCGACTCCACAGATACGCAGTATTTT. This gives the protein CASSGPDTDSTDTQYF.

This sequence joins TRBV7-8 and TRBJ2-1; 10 bases are a match to TRBD2. Unmatched junction bases numbered 17, after V lost 8 bases and J lost 7 bases. Germline CDR1 is SGHVS and CDR2 is FQNEAQ. The CDR3 length is 17 residues. The DNA for the CDR3 is TGTGCCAGCCTGAAACGGTTAGCGGGAGGATTAGAGAATGAGCAGTTCTTC. Amino acid sequence: CASLKRLAGGLENEQFF.

This clonotype was observed once. The chain links TRBV20-1 to TRBJ2-1; D is unclear. CDR1 is DFQATT, CDR2 SNEGSKA, per germline (reference sequence). Trimming cost V 0 bases and J 0 bases, with 9 bases left between them. CDR3 length: 15 amino acids. The CDR3 nucleotides are TGCAGTGCTAGAGATATCGGAAGCTCCTACAATGAGCAGTTCTTC. As protein: CSARDIGSSYNEQFF.

This clonotype was counted between two and nine times. The chain uses TRBV6-2 or TRBV6-3 and TRBJ1-2; no clear D. V was shortened by 6 bases and J by 5 bases, with 7 bases between the two germline ends. Germline assignment: CDR1 MNHEY and CDR2 SVGEGT. The CDR3 is 11 amino acids. The CDR3 DNA sequence: TGTGCCAGCAGCGACATTTATGGCTACACCTTC. Protein product: CASSDIYGYTF.

The CDR3 bases are TGTGCCAGCAGTTATCGGCCGGGAGACAGTCTCCATCCCCTCCACTTT. It is translated as CASSYRPGDSLHPLHF. The V call is TRBV6-6, the J call TRBJ1-6; a possible D gene is TRBD1 (5 bases). CDR3 length: 16 residues. From germline, CDR1 is MNHNY and CDR2 SVGAGI (reference sequence). Between the trimmed V and J ends, which lost 3 bases and 13 bases, there was a span of 22 bases.

This clonotype was found many times. The V and J genes are TRBV11-2 and TRBJ2-1; 7 nucleotides align to TRBD2. In germline, CDR1 is SGHAT, CDR2 FQNNGV. This CDR3 spans 18 amino acids. Trimming cost V 0 bases and J 4 bases; bases outside gene matches: 12. DNA for the CDR3: TGTGCCAGCAGCTTAGATTTTGCGAGGGCTAGCGGTTACAATGAGCAGTTCTTC. Translation: CASSLDFARASGYNEQFF.

In its sample, this clonotype was seen a few times. The rearrangement links TRBV27 to TRBJ1-2; 9 bases align to TRBD1. Germline lookup yields CDR1 MNHEY and CDR2 SMNVEV (reference sequence). The junction had 14 bases not matched to a gene; V was cut back by 7 bases and J by 8 bases. The CDR3 extends over 15 amino acids. The CDR3 region has the DNA TGTGCCAGCAAGCCCCGTCCGGGACAGGGTGAAGGCTACACCTTC. Amino acids: CASKPRPGQGEGYTF.

This clonotype occurred a few times. The rearrangement uses TRBV20-1 and TRBJ1-1, with D uncertain. The CDR3 totals 10 residues. Germline loops: CDR1 DFQATT, CDR2 SNEGSKA (reference sequence). V lost 6 bases and J 11 bases, leaving 13 bases between the germline ends. CDR3 nucleotide sequence: TGCAGTGCGATGAACAACGGGGCTTTCTTT. Amino acid sequence: CSAMNNGAFF.

This clonotype was counted ten times or more. The chain employs TRBV7-2 and TRBJ1-3; D is uncertain. The CDR3 length is 13 residues. Germline assignment: CDR1 SGHTA and CDR2 FQGNSA. The ends were cut back, 0 bases at V and 7 bases at J, with 7 bases in the middle. CDR3 nucleotides: TGTGCCAGCAGCTTAGCTACGGAGAACACCATATATTTT. Amino acids: CASSLATENTIYF.

The gene calls are TRBV7-7 and TRBJ2-2, with TRBD2 matching 7 bases. Germline V lookup: CDR1 SSHAT, CDR2 FNYEAQ (reference sequence). The CDR3 spans 17 residues. Unmatched junction bases numbered 15, after V lost 5 bases and J lost 6 bases. The CDR3 is CASSQRDWRELPGELFF. The DNA of the CDR3 is TGTGCCAGCAGCCAGAGGGACTGGCGGGAGCTCCCCGGGGAGCTGTTTTTT.

In this sample, this clonotype turned up many times. V usage is TRBV7-2 and J usage is TRBJ2-7; D unclear. The CDR3 has 14 residues. The V end lost 4 bases, the J end lost 4 bases, and 14 bases lay between the germline ends. Germline values: CDR1 SGHTA, CDR2 FQGNSA. CDR3 residues: CASSSGSSQYEQYF. The DNA for the CDR3 is TGTGCCAGCAGCTCAGGTTCATCACAGTACGAGCAGTACTTC. Combining the CDR3 with reference TRBV7-2 and TRBJ2-7 gives the whole variable domain GAGVSQSPSNKVTEKGKDVELRCDPISGHTALYWYRQSLGQGLEFLIYFQGNSAPDKSGLPSDRFSAERTGGSVSTLTIQRTQQEDSAVYLCASSSGSSQYEQYFGPGTRLTVT.

This clonotype was counted between two and nine times. The chain recombines TRBV24-1 with TRBJ2-3; 13 nucleotides match TRBD2. V gave up 4 bases and J gave up 10 bases; unmatched junction bases: 16. CDR3 length: 18 amino acids. Germline V gene lookup returns CDR1 KGHDR and CDR2 SFDVKD. CDR3 nucleotides: TGTGCCACCAGTGACCCTAGACTAGCGGGAGGCCGTAAGACGGCGCAGTATTTT. Translating gives CATSDPRLAGGRKTAQYF.

This clonotype was seen more than once but under ten times. The rearrangement joins TRBV18 to TRBJ2-7; 10 bases align to TRBD2. The V gene end was trimmed by 6 bases and the J gene end by 4 bases; junction bases not matched to a gene: 12. The CDR3 has 16 amino acids. Looked up from germline, CDR1 is KGHSH and CDR2 is LQKENI. CDR3 coding DNA: TGTGCCAGCTCGGGACTAGCGTCACCCGGTGGGTACGAGCAGTACTTC. Amino acid sequence: CASSGLASPGGYEQYF. The full variable domain, completed using reference TRBV18 and TRBJ2-7, is NAGVMQNPRHLVRRRGQEARLRCSPMKGHSHVYWYRQLPEEGLKFMVYLQKENIIDESGMPKERFSAEFPKEGPSILRIQQVVRGDSAAYFCASSGLASPGGYEQYFGPGTRLTVT.

This clonotype occurred many times. The genes are TRBV12-5 and TRBJ2-4; tentative D call: TRBD1 (5 bases). CDR1 LGHNT and CDR2 FRNRAP come from the germline V gene. V shed 6 bases and J shed 0 bases, with 21 bases lying between them. CDR3 length: 18 amino acids. The CDR3 DNA follows: TGTGCTAGTGGCTTTCCCCTTGGGGCATCTTTAGCCAAAAACATTCAGTACTTC. Residues: CASGFPLGASLAKNIQYF.

V and J are TRBV18 and TRBJ1-3; no firm D call. Per the germline V gene, CDR1 is KGHSH and CDR2 is LQKENI. Trimming took 0 bases from V and 0 from J, leaving 6 bases between them. The CDR3 is 15 residues long. This CDR3 is CASSPPFVSGNTIYF. The CDR3 DNA is TGTGCCAGCTCACCACCCTTCGTCTCTGGAAACACCATATATTTT.

The chain's CDR3 is CASSYGREFYEQFF. The CDR3 region has the DNA TGTGCCAGCAGTTACGGGCGGGAGTTCTATGAGCAGTTCTTC. J is TRBJ2-1 and V is TRBV6-4; 7 bases are shared with TRBD2. The V and J ends lost 5 bases and 8 bases, in that order; junction bases with no gene match: 9. The CDR3 spans 14 residues. CDR1 is MRHNA, CDR2 SNTAGT, per germline.

The J gene is TRBJ1-6, the V gene TRBV4-1; the D is unclear. V dropped 4 bases and J dropped 7 bases, with 14 bases sitting between them. The length of the CDR3 is 15 residues. The germline V gene has CDR1 MGHRA and CDR2 YSYEKL. The chain's CDR3 is CASSLEDRANSPLHF. CDR3 in DNA: TGCGCCAGCAGCCTAGAGGATAGGGCAAATTCACCCCTCCACTTT.

This clonotype was counted ten times or more. The chain uses TRBV7-2 and TRBJ2-7; TRBD2 aligns across 9 bases. J gave up 1 base and V 2 bases, and 3 bases lay outside the gene matches. Per germline, CDR1 SGHTA and CDR2 FQGNSA. The CDR3 is made up of 15 amino acids. CDR3 bases: TGTGCCAGCAGCTTAAGGCTAGCGGGATCCTACGAGCAGTACTTC. It encodes CASSLRLAGSYEQYF.

This rearrangement joins TRBV6-1 to TRBJ2-5; a possible D gene is TRBD1 (7 bases). Germline V gene sequence: CDR1 MNHNS, CDR2 SASEGT. CDR3 length: 14 amino acids. V was pared by 3 bases and J by 2 bases, with 10 bases between. CDR3 coding DNA: TGTGCCAGCAGTGACGCGGGACAGCAAGAGACCCAGTACTTC. Amino acids: CASSDAGQQETQYF.

V is TRBV6-2 or TRBV6-3 and J is TRBJ2-5; 11 bases agree with TRBD2. The CDR3 has 17 residues. Trimming at V came to 2 bases and at J to 0 bases, leaving 5 bases not matched to a gene. Germline CDR1 reads MNHEY; CDR2 reads SVGEGT. The CDR3 sequence is CASSYELAGENQETQYF. In DNA, the CDR3 is TGTGCCAGCAGTTACGAACTAGCGGGAGAAAACCAAGAGACCCAGTACTTC.

This clonotype was found a few times. The V call is TRBV7-2, the J call TRBJ2-4, with 10 bases aligning to TRBD1. The J segment lost 4 bases and the V segment lost 1 base, leaving 1 base of the junction unmatched. The CDR3 spans 15 residues. Germline V gives CDR1 SGHTA, CDR2 FQGNSA. The CDR3 reads CASSLEGQGKNIQYF. CDR3 DNA sequence: TGTGCCAGCAGCTTAGAGGGACAGGGGAAAAACATTCAGTACTTC.

With respect to this clonotype: Because it lacks the conserved phenylalanine or tryptophan at the end, this CDR3 is likely a read error. The genes are TRBV28 and TRBJ2-7, with 11 bases fitting TRBD1. Germline trimming cut 4 bases from V and 3 bases from J; bases unmatched to any gene: 8. The CDR3 loop spans 16 amino acids. CDR1 is MDHEN, CDR2 SYDVKM, per germline. The CDR3 DNA follows: TGTGCCAGCAGTTCCTCAGCGGGACAGGGGGTCTACGAGCAGTACTGC. Encoded protein: CASSSSAGQGVYEQYC.

The chain recombines TRBV19 with TRBJ2-1; 9 positions agree with TRBD2. V was pared by 4 bases and J by 8 bases, with 9 bases of the junction left unmatched. CDR3 length equals 15 residues. Germline CDR1 reads LNHDA; CDR2 reads SQIVND (reference sequence). In DNA, the CDR3 is TGTGCCAGTAGTACCCCGATAGCGGGAGCGGATGAGCAGTTCTTC. Translated: CASSTPIAGADEQFF.

This sequence joins TRBV27 and TRBJ2-3; tentatively, D is TRBD2 (6 bases). The CDR3 has 15 amino acids. The V end was cut by 5 bases, the J end by 0 bases, with 12 bases between. The V gene's germline CDR1 is MNHEY and CDR2 SMNVEV (reference sequence). The CDR3 DNA is TGTGCCAGCAGTACATCCGGGACTAGCACAGATACGCAGTATTTT. Translation gives CASSTSGTSTDTQYF.

The gene calls are TRBV4-3 and TRBJ1-2; 7 nucleotides line up with TRBD1. CDR3 size: 16 residues. Per the germline V gene, CDR1 is LGHNA and CDR2 is YSLEER. V shed 1 base and J 3 bases; nucleotides not matched to a gene: 8. The CDR3 spells CASSQGGRGGDYGYTF. For the CDR3, the DNA is TGCGCCAGCAGCCAAGGGGGGAGAGGGGGCGACTATGGCTACACCTTC.

This clonotype has a handful of counts. V is TRBV28 and J is TRBJ1-5; the D is unclear. Trimming removed 6 bases from V and 0 bases from J, with 9 bases in between. The CDR3 totals 14 residues. Germline V CDR1 and CDR2: MDHEN, SYDVKM. The CDR3 sequence: CASSNIYSNQPQHF. The DNA for the CDR3 is TGTGCCAGCAGCAACATTTATAGCAATCAGCCCCAGCATTTT.